A selection of T cell receptor beta chains follows, all from one sample in a study of blood T cell repertoires in COVID-19. Libraries were prepared by immunoSEQ multiplex PCR; TCRdb keeps only in-frame clonotypes and omits some of them. Of 60,000 to 80,000 clones in the sample, around 89% were seen once. The sample taken for sequencing was peripheral blood. These receptor sequences come from an older woman with acute or convalescent COVID-19. CDR3s include the opening cysteine and the closing phenylalanine or tryptophan. A D gene is named only where the DNA matches it firmly. Clone size is shown for a subset of rows, as once, few, many or a class of expanded clone.

TRBV28	NA	NA	TRBJ2-2	CASSPRSRELFF	TGTGCCAGCAGTCCCCGGTCTAGAGAGCTGTTTTTT
TRBV7-6	NA	TRBD1	TRBJ1-2	CASSLDPGQTYGYTF	TGTGCCAGCAGCCTCGACCCGGGACAGACCTATGGCTACACCTTC
TRBV7-3	NA	TRBD1	TRBJ1-2	CASSSGRGTNYGYTF	TGTGCCAGCAGCTCCGGCAGGGGGACTAACTATGGCTACACCTTC
TRBV28	NA	TRBD2	TRBJ2-3	CASSYPVSGGPKDTQYF	TGTGCCAGCAGTTACCCCGTTAGCGGGGGGCCGAAAGATACGCAGTATTTT
TRBV3-1/TRBV3-2	NA	NA	TRBJ1-1	CASSPVGHPEAFF	TGTGCCAGCAGCCCAGTGGGGCACCCTGAAGCTTTCTTT
TRBV29-1	NA	TRBD1	TRBJ1-4	CSVGDSNEKLFF	TGCAGCGTTGGGGACAGCAATGAAAAACTGTTTTTT
TRBV15	once	TRBD1	TRBJ1-4	CATSTPGQGIEKLFF	TGTGCCACCAGCACCCCGGGACAGGGTATAGAAAAACTGTTTTTT
TRBV29-1	NA	NA	TRBJ2-2	CSVEHSSRGSLGTGELFF	TGCAGCGTCGAACACAGTAGTAGGGGGTCCTTGGGCACCGGGGAGCTGTTTTTT
TRBV7-2	NA	TRBD2	TRBJ2-5	CASSSRTSRETQYF	TGTGCCAGCAGCTCGCGGACTAGCCGGGAGACCCAGTACTTC
TRBV1	NA	NA	TRBJ2-6	CTSSPTLSGANVLTF	TGCACCAGCAGCCCCACGCTGAGCGGGGCCAACGTCCTGACTTTC
TRBV28	NA	TRBD2	TRBJ2-5	CASSWGLEETQYF	TGTGCCAGCAGTTGGGGACTAGAAGAGACCCAGTACTTC
TRBV11-2	NA	NA	TRBJ1-1	CASRKQGNTEAFF	TGTGCCAGCAGAAAACAGGGGAACACTGAAGCTTTCTTT
TRBV5-1	NA	TRBD1	TRBJ2-4	CASSLEGAANIQYF	TGCGCCAGCAGCTTGGAGGGGGCGGCAAACATTCAGTACTTC
TRBV18	few	NA	TRBJ1-3	CASSLGGSGNTIYF	TGTGCCAGCTCACTAGGGGGATCTGGAAACACCATATATTTT
TRBV5-1	large	NA	TRBJ1-2	CASSPEWSNYGYTF	TGCGCCAGCAGCCCGGAGTGGAGTAACTATGGCTACACCTTC
TRBV2	NA	TRBD1	TRBJ1-2	CASTTGTANYGYTF	TGTGCCAGCACCACAGGGACAGCAAACTATGGCTACACCTTC
TRBV28	NA	TRBD1	TRBJ1-5	CASRLTGYTQPQHF	TGTGCCAGCAGACTGACAGGGTACACTCAGCCCCAGCATTTT
TRBV24-1	NA	NA	TRBJ2-3	CATSDFQVNRDTQYF	TGTGCCACCAGTGATTTTCAAGTCAATCGGGATACGCAGTATTTT
TRBV6-5	NA	TRBD1	TRBJ1-2	CASINPGGPNYGYTF	TGTGCCAGCATTAACCCAGGGGGCCCCAACTATGGCTACACCTTC
TRBV19	once	NA	TRBJ1-2	CASRARQGSNYGYTF	TGTGCCAGTAGAGCTCGCCAGGGGTCTAACTATGGCTACACCTTC
TRBV10-3	NA	NA	TRBJ1-1	CATTGGGVTEAFF	TGTGCCACCACCGGGGGAGGGGTCACTGAAGCTTTCTTT
TRBV24-1	NA	TRBD1	TRBJ2-3	CATSDLQRETGASDTDTQYF	TGTGCCACCAGTGATTTGCAGAGGGAGACAGGGGCGAGCGACACAGATACGCAGTATTTT
TRBV2	NA	NA	TRBJ2-5	CASGEETQYF	TGTGCCAGCGGGGAGGAGACCCAGTACTTC
TRBV2	NA	TRBD1	TRBJ2-7	CASSAQGGPYEQYF	TGTGCCAGCAGTGCACAGGGGGGACCATACGAGCAGTACTTC
TRBV7-2	NA	NA	TRBJ1-3	CASSLNLRQSSGNTIYF	TGTGCCAGCAGCTTAAACCTCCGACAGAGCTCTGGAAACACCATATATTTT
TRBV27	once	TRBD1	TRBJ2-7	CASSSLSGTGVPYEQYF	TGTGCCAGCAGTTCCCTTTCCGGGACAGGGGTTCCCTACGAGCAGTACTTC
TRBV28	NA	NA	TRBJ2-7	CASSYAGREQYF	TGTGCCAGCAGTTACGCAGGGCGGGAGCAGTACTTC
TRBV29-1	once	TRBD1	TRBJ1-2	CSVEDRPQGAFYGYGYTF	TGCAGCGTTGAAGATCGCCCGCAGGGGGCCTTTTATGGCTATGGCTACACCTTC
TRBV19	NA	TRBD1	TRBJ1-5	CASSPRTGENNQPQHF	TGTGCCAGTAGTCCGAGGACAGGGGAAAACAATCAGCCCCAGCATTTT
TRBV4-3	NA	NA	TRBJ2-3	CASSQEVGVADTQYF	TGCGCCAGCAGCCAAGAGGTGGGAGTAGCAGATACGCAGTATTTT
TRBV6-6	NA	TRBD2	TRBJ2-7	CASSKEGGNEQYF	TGTGCCAGCAGTAAAGAGGGAGGGAACGAGCAGTACTTC
TRBV25-1	NA	NA	TRBJ1-5	CASRGGGNQPQHF	TGTGCCAGCAGAGGGGGTGGCAATCAGCCCCAGCATTTT
TRBV9	NA	TRBD2	TRBJ2-1	CASRPLGGTSGNNEQFF	TGTGCCAGCAGACCCCTCGGGGGGACTAGCGGGAACAATGAGCAGTTCTTC
TRBV9	NA	NA	TRBJ2-5	CASSVGSGSGETQYF	TGTGCCAGCAGCGTAGGAAGTGGGTCAGGAGAGACCCAGTACTTC
TRBV25-1	NA	NA	TRBJ2-2	CASSVDSNTGELFF	TGTGCCAGCAGTGTCGACAGTAACACCGGGGAGCTGTTTTTT
TRBV6-5	NA	NA	TRBJ1-3	CASSYSEDASNTIYF	TGTGCCAGCAGTTACTCCGAAGATGCGAGTAACACCATATATTTT